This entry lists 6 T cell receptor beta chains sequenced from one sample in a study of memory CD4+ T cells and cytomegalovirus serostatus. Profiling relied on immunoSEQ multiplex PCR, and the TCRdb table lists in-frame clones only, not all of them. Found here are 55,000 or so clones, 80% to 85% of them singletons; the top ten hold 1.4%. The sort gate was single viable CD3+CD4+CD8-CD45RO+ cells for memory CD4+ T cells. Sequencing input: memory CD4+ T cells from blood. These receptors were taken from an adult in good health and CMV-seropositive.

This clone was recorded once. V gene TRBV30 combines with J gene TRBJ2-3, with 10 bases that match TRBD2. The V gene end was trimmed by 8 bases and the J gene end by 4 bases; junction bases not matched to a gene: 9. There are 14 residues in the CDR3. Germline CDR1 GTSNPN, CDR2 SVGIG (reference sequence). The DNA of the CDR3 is TGTGCCGGGCAGACTAGCGGGTTTTCAGATACGCAGTATTTT. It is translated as CAGQTSGFSDTQYF.

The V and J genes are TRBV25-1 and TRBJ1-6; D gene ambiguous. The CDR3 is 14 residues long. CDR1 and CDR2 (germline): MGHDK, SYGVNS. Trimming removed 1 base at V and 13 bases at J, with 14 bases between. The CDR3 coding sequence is TGTGCCAGCAGTGAATTAGGCGGATTTTCTCCCCTCCACTTT. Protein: CASSELGGFSPLHF.

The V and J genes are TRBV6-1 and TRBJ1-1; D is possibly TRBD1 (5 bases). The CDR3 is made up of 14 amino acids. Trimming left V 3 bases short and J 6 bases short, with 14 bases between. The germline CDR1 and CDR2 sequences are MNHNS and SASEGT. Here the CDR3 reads CASSEGVKVAEAFF. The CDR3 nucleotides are TGTGCCAGCAGTGAGGGGGTCAAGGTCGCTGAAGCTTTCTTT.

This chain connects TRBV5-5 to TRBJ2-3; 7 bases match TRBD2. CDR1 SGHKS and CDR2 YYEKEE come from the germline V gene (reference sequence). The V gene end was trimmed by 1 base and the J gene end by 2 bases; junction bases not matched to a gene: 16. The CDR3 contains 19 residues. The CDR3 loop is CASSLSLPTGGSPTDTQYF. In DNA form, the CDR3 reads TGTGCCAGCAGCTTGTCCCTCCCTACTGGCGGGAGCCCCACAGATACGCAGTATTTT.

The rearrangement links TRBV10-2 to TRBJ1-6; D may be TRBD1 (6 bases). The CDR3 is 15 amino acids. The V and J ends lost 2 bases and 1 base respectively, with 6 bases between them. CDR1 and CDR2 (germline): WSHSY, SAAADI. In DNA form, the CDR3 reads TGCGCCAGCAGTGAGGGACAGTCCTATAATTCACCCCTCCACTTT. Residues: CASSEGQSYNSPLHF.

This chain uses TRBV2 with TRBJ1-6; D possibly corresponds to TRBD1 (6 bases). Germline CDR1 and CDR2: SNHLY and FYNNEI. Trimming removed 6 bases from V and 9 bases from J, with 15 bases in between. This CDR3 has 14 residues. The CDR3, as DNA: TGTGCCAGCAGCCCACAGGGCCCTCCTTCACCCCTCCACTTT. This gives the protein CASSPQGPPSPLHF. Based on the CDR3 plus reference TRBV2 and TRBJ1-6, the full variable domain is EPEVTQTPSHQVTQMGQEVILRCVPISNHLYFYWYRQILGQKVEFLVSFYNNEISEKSEIFDDQFSVERPDGSNFTLKIRSTKLEDSAMYFCASSPQGPPSPLHFGNGTRLTVT.